Presented here are 7 T cell receptor beta chains from one specimen sequenced in a study of blood T cell repertoires in COVID-19. Data came from immunoSEQ multiplex PCR; TCRdb stores just in-frame clones and leaves some out. The sample lists 160,000 or so clones; around 82% were seen once. Sequencing was performed on PBMCs or T cells enriched from blood (not recorded which). These receptors were obtained from a man aged 55-75 years who had recovered from COVID-19.

The chain joins TRBV6-1 to TRBJ1-1; 11 positions agree with TRBD1. CDR3 length equals 14 residues. With V trimmed by 6 bases and J by 3 bases, 3 bases remained unmatched. CDR1 is MNHNS, CDR2 SASEGT, per germline. The CDR3 sequence: CASRRGQGDTEAFF. The CDR3 DNA follows: TGTGCCAGCAGGCGGGGACAGGGGGACACTGAAGCTTTCTTT.

CDR3 sequence reads: CASSERQGPYNEQFF. The CDR3, as DNA: TGTGCCAGCAGCGAAAGGCAGGGGCCCTACAATGAGCAGTTCTTC. The chain couples TRBV2 to TRBJ2-1; D might be TRBD1 (6 bases). V lost 6 bases, J lost 2 bases, and 14 bases lay in between. The CDR3 length is 15 residues. CDR1 SNHLY and CDR2 FYNNEI come from the germline V gene.

The J gene is TRBJ1-2, the V gene TRBV5-1, with D unresolved. This CDR3 contains 12 residues. V was clipped by 0 bases and J by 3 bases, with 3 bases between them. Germline loops: CDR1 SGHRS, CDR2 YFSETQ. The CDR3 DNA reads as TGCGCCAGCAGCTTGGCTGACTATGGCTACACCTTC. Translation: CASSLADYGYTF.

The rearrangement joins TRBV6-1 to TRBJ1-5; 9 nucleotides agree with TRBD1. V lost 3 bases to trimming and J lost 5 bases; unmatched junction nucleotides: 8. The CDR3 is 16 residues long. The germline V gene encodes CDR1 MNHNS and CDR2 SASEGT. This CDR3 is CASSDPGTGPDQPQHF. CDR3 bases: TGTGCCAGCAGTGATCCCGGGACAGGGCCGGATCAGCCCCAGCATTTT.

This chain connects TRBV11-2 to TRBJ2-3; 8 bases agree with TRBD2. V lost 0 bases and J lost 5; bases outside the gene matches: 13. CDR1 and CDR2 (germline): SGHAT, FQNNGV. This CDR3 has 18 residues. The CDR3: CASSLDRVGGGRRDTQYF. The CDR3 DNA reads TGTGCCAGCAGCTTAGATCGGGTGGGCGGGGGGCGACGAGATACGCAGTATTTT.

The chain carries TRBV25-1 and TRBJ1-1; D may be TRBD1 (5 bases). The germline gives CDR1 MGHDK, CDR2 SYGVNS. This CDR3 region has 12 residues. The V and J ends lost 1 base and 7 bases respectively, with 7 bases between them. CDR3: CASSESGLEAFF. CDR3 nucleotide sequence: TGTGCCAGCAGTGAATCAGGGCTTGAAGCTTTCTTT.

The V and J genes are TRBV14 and TRBJ2-3; a weak D match, TRBD2 (6 bases). Trimming cost V 1 base and J 5 bases, with 10 bases left between them. This CDR3 has 14 amino acids. CDR1 is SGHDN, CDR2 FVKESK, per germline. The CDR3 spells CASSQVRGIDTQYF. CDR3 in DNA: TGTGCCAGCAGCCAAGTGCGGGGAATAGATACGCAGTATTTT.